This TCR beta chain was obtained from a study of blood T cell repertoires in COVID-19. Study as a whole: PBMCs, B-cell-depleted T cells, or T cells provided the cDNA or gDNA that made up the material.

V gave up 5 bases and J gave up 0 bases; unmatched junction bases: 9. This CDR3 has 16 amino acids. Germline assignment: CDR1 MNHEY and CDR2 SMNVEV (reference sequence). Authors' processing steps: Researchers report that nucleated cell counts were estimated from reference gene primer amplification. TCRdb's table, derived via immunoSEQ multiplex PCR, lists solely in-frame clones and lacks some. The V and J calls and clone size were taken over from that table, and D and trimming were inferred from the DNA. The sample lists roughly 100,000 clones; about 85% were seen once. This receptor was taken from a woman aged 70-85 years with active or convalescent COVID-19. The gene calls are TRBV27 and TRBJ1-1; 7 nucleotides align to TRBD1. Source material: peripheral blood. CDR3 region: CASSQGGGRMNTEAFF. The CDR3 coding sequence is TGTGCCAGCAGTCAGGGGGGCGGTCGTATGAACACTGAAGCTTTCTTT.